The following is a T cell receptor (beta chain) sequence with its context. Every bit of the isolated RNA underwent reverse transcription, so sequencing read expressed TCRB transcripts. Only in-frame clones appear in the TCRdb table, and some are missing; sequencing was by immunoSEQ multiplex PCR. The sample includes about 200,000 clones, roughly a tenth of them seen just once. The V gene's germline CDR1 is DFQATT and CDR2 SNEGSKA (reference sequence). Trimming removed 6 bases from V and 10 bases from J, with 10 bases in between. The CDR3 consists of 10 residues. The sample originates from a study of beta chain features in type 1 diabetes.

The chain combines TRBV20-1 with TRBJ2-1; D gene unclear. The clonotype comes from a young man in good health. The specimen sequenced was central memory CD4+ T cells from blood. The CDR3 bases are TGCAGTGCCCTATCCTCCGAGCAGTTCTTC. Protein: CSALSSEQFF.